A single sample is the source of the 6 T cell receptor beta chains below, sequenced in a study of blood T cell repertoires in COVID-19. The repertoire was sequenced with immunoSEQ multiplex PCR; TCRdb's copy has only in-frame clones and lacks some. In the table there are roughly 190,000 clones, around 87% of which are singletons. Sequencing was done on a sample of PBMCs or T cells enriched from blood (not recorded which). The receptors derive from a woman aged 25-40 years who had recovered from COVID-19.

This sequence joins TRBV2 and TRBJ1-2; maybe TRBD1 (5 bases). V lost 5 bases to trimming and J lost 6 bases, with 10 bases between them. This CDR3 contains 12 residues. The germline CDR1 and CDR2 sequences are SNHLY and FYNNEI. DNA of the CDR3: TGTGCCAGCAGTCAGGGTAGGCATGGCTACACCTTC. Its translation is CASSQGRHGYTF.

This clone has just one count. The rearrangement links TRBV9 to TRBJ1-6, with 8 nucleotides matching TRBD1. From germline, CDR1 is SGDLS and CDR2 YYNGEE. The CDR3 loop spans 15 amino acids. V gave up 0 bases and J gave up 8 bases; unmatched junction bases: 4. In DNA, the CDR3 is TGTGCCAGCAGCGTAGGTCCAGGGGGCGATTCACCCCTCCACTTT. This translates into CASSVGPGGDSPLHF.

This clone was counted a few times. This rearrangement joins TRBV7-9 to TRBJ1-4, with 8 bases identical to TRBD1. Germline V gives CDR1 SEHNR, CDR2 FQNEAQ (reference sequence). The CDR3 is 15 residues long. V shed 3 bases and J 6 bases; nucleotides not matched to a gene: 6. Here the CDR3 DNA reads TGTGCCAGCAGCTTTCTTCAGGGGGCGGATGAAAAACTGTTTTTT. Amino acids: CASSFLQGADEKLFF.

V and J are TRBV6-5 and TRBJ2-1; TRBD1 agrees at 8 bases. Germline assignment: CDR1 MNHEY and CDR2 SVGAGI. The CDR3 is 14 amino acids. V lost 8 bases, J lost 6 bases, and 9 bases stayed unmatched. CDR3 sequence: CASGTNRGVNEQFF. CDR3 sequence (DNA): TGTGCCAGCGGTACGAACAGGGGGGTCAATGAGCAGTTCTTC.

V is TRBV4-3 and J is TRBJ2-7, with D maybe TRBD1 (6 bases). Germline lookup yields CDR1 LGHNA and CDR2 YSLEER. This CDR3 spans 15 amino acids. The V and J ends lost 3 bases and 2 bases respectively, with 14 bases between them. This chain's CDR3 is CASSQDFRGPYEQYF. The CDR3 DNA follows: TGCGCCAGCAGCCAGGACTTCAGGGGTCCCTACGAGCAGTACTTC.

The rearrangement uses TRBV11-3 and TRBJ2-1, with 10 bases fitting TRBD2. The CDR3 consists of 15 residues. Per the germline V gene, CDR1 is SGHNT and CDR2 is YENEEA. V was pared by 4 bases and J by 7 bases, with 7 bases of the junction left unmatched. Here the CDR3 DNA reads TGTGCCAGCAGCTCAGGGAGCGGGAGGGAGAATGAGCAGTTCTTC. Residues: CASSSGSGRENEQFF. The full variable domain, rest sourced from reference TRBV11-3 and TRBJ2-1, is EAGVVQSPRYKIIEKKQPVAFWCNPISGHNTLYWYLQNLGQGPELLIRYENEEAVDDSQLPKDRFSAERLKGVDSTLKIQPAELGDSAVYLCASSSGSGRENEQFFGPGTRLTVL.